This T cell receptor beta chain was captured in a study of cytomegalovirus exposure and HLA in healthy donors. Researchers ran the PCR with 60 Vbeta and 13 Jbeta primers. Profiling relied on immunoSEQ multiplex PCR, and the TCRdb table lists in-frame clones only, not all of them. Among more than 150,000 clones listed, about 90% were seen once. Trimming shortened V by 6 bases and J by 4 bases, and 19 bases separated the two germline ends. The CDR3 extends over 15 amino acids. Germline CDR1 LNHDA, CDR2 SQIVND (reference sequence). The source is a girl under three years old in good health and CMV-seronegative. This chain uses TRBV19 with TRBJ2-7, with D possibly matching TRBD2 (5 bases). Sequenced material: PBMCs. The CDR3: CASRRTRDGVYEQYF. The CDR3 DNA reads TGTGCCAGTAGGAGGACCCGCGACGGGGTATACGAGCAGTACTTC.